The next 9 T cell receptor beta chains were all read from a single sample in a study of blood T cell repertoires in COVID-19. The assay was immunoSEQ multiplex PCR, and TCRdb's table has in-frame clones only and misses some. The sample includes about 75,000 clones, 74% of them seen just once. What was sequenced was peripheral blood. These receptors originate from a human donor with acute or convalescent COVID-19. The donor label of this sample is uncertain.

The chain couples TRBV27 to TRBJ1-5; TRBD1 is a possible D gene (5 bases). This CDR3 contains 15 residues. Germline values: CDR1 MNHEY, CDR2 SMNVEV (reference sequence). V was shortened by 2 bases and J by 7 bases, with 15 bases between the two germline ends. CDR3 amino acids: CASSLKVPQGQPQHF. In nucleotides, the CDR3 is TGTGCCAGCAGTTTAAAGGTCCCCCAGGGACAGCCCCAGCATTTT.

V is TRBV28 and J is TRBJ2-1; 7 bases are shared with TRBD1. The CDR3 contains 15 residues. Looked up from germline, CDR1 is MDHEN and CDR2 is SYDVKM. Trimming cost V 4 bases and J 7 bases; bases outside gene matches: 10. CDR3 loop: CASSSQKGAGNEQFF. The CDR3 DNA reads TGTGCCAGCAGTTCCCAGAAGGGGGCCGGTAATGAGCAGTTCTTC.

The chain links TRBV5-6 to TRBJ1-4, with 7 bases that match TRBD1. Germline CDR1 reads SGHDT; CDR2 reads YYEEEE. This CDR3 region has 14 residues. V trimming: 5 bases; J trimming: 8 bases; junction bases outside the gene matches: 9. The CDR3 spells CASRRRTGREKLFF. The DNA for the CDR3 is TGTGCCAGCAGGAGGAGGACAGGAAGGGAAAAACTGTTTTTT.

This rearrangement joins TRBV18 to TRBJ2-6, with no clear D. Between the trimmed V and J ends, which lost 2 bases and 0 bases, there was a span of 8 bases. Germline-derived CDR1 and CDR2 are KGHSH and LQKENI. CDR3 length: 16 residues. CDR3 amino acids: CASSPMGSSGANVLTF. The CDR3 DNA is TGTGCCAGCTCACCAATGGGCAGCTCTGGGGCCAACGTCCTGACTTTC.

This CDR3 is CASRKKVGAASPLHF. The CDR3 nucleotides are TGTGCCAGCAGAAAGAAAGTGGGGGCCGCTTCACCCCTCCACTTT. The chain links TRBV7-2 to TRBJ1-6; a weak D match, TRBD1 (6 bases). Germline CDR1 reads SGHTA; CDR2 reads FQGNSA. This CDR3 region has 15 residues. V was pared by 6 bases and J by 9 bases, with 18 bases between.

V is TRBV12-3 or TRBV12-4 and J is TRBJ2-5, with a weak D call TRBD2 (6 bases). V was clipped by 6 bases and J by 5 bases, with 13 bases between them. The CDR3 runs to 13 residues. The CDR3 bases are TGTGCCAGCAGCTTATCGGGGGTTGAGACCCAGTACTTC. Protein product: CASSLSGVETQYF.

The V and J genes are TRBV2 and TRBJ2-7; D possibly corresponds to TRBD2 (5 bases). CDR3 length equals 14 residues. The V end was cut by 7 bases, the J end by 1 base, with 14 bases between. Germline CDR1 SNHLY, CDR2 FYNNEI. CDR3 coding DNA: TGTGCCAGCAATAGGGCAGGAGGTTCCTACGAGCAGTACTTC. It codes for CASNRAGGSYEQYF. Full variable domain (rest looked up from reference TRBV2 and TRBJ2-7): EPEVTQTPSHQVTQMGQEVILRCVPISNHLYFYWYRQILGQKVEFLVSFYNNEISEKSEIFDDQFSVERPDGSNFTLKIRSTKLEDSAMYFCASNRAGGSYEQYFGPGTRLTVT.

The chain recombines TRBV28 with TRBJ1-1; perhaps TRBD1 as D (5 bases). Trimming removed 4 bases at V and 0 bases at J, with 21 bases between. Germline-derived CDR1 and CDR2 are MDHEN and SYDVKM. This CDR3 has 18 amino acids. CDR3 sequence reads: CASSSPGRVGVLNTEAFF. The CDR3 DNA reads as TGTGCCAGCAGTTCACCAGGGCGTGTTGGGGTCCTGAACACTGAAGCTTTCTTT.

This clone was recorded once. The chain joins TRBV6-5 to TRBJ2-3; 10 bases are shared with TRBD1. J was trimmed by 3 bases and V by 5 bases; bases with no gene match: 5. Germline values: CDR1 MNHEY, CDR2 SVGAGI. This CDR3 has 15 residues. Here the CDR3 reads CASSRQGARTDTQYF. CDR3 sequence (DNA): TGTGCCAGCAGTCGACAGGGGGCGAGGACAGATACGCAGTATTTT.